This T cell receptor (beta chain) originates from a study of shared clonotypes between healthy human individuals. The study, taken as a whole, reports: The rarefaction results pointed to incomplete sorted-subset sequencing despite large depth. Across a handful of donors, naive CD4 shared about 5%, naive CD8 over 3%, memory CD4 over 2%, memory CD8 0.4%.

Naive CD8 isolation took CD45RO-negative cells positively selected for CCR7 and excluded terminally differentiated effector memory CD45RA+ cells. There were no recent acute infections or vaccinations among the donors, who were healthy HIV-negative adults. The CDR3 is 14 amino acids. The V gene end was trimmed by 6 bases and the J gene end by 10 bases; junction bases not matched to a gene: 13. Germline V gives CDR1 MNHEY, CDR2 SVGAGI. Measured with immunoSEQ multiplex PCR; TCRdb has only the in-frame clones, and not every one. Of roughly 770,000 clones in the sample, about 97% were seen once. As concerns this clone: Its cognate antigen is unknown.

The TCR originated in a man younger than 45 in good health. Sequencing was performed on naive CD8+ T cells sorted from blood. The rearrangement links TRBV6-5 to TRBJ1-1, with TRBD1 matching over 8 bases. CDR3 in amino acids: CASSLTQGANTAFF. The CDR3 DNA reads as TGTGCCAGCAGCCTCACCCAGGGGGCGAACACAGCTTTCTTT.